This TCR beta chain was sequenced in a study of blood T cell repertoires in COVID-19. Study context: Material from acute and convalescent COVID-19 was sourced from the United States, Italy and Spain. Sources were T cells, B-cell-depleted T cells, or PBMCs; the material itself was cDNA or gDNA.

The CDR3 runs 16 residues. Germline lookup yields CDR1 LGHNA and CDR2 YNFKEQ. The V segment lost 0 bases and the J segment 6 bases; nucleotides outside the gene matches: 10. In the original workflow: Amplification with reference gene primers provided the estimates of nucleated cell counts. Measured with immunoSEQ multiplex PCR; TCRdb has only the in-frame clones, and not every one. Clone size and V and J calls were adopted from that table, with D and trimming inferred from the DNA. This table has 95,000 to 150,000 clones, around 87% appearing once. The V and J genes are TRBV4-2 and TRBJ2-7, with TRBD2 matching over 8 bases. This TCR derives from a man between 65 and 80 years old with active or convalescent COVID-19. The specimen was peripheral blood. For the CDR3, the DNA is TGTGCCAGCAGCCAAGATCGAGCGGGAGTAGAGCGCGAGCAGTACTTC. Residues: CASSQDRAGVEREQYF.